This T cell receptor (beta chain) came from a study of T-cell memory formation after mild COVID-19. A word on this clonotype: At one end the junction does not follow the germline gene, possibly because of a read error.

TCRdb used MiXCR to reprocess the 5' RACE reads, holding one entry per CDR3 protein. The sample records under 550,000 distinct CDR3 sequences, more than 15% being singletons. This receptor was obtained from a man younger than 35 who had mild COVID-19 (a few samples of this study predate the infection). Cell type and time point are not known. What was sequenced was PBMCs or a T cell subset sorted from them (not recorded which).

CDR3 coding DNA: TGTGCTAGCAGCTCCGGGAGTGGGGAGACCCAGTACTTC. It specifies CASSSGSGETQYF. V and J are TRBV7-7 and TRBJ2-5, with TRBD2 as a possible D gene (6 bases). Germline V lookup: CDR1 SSHAT, CDR2 FNYEAQ (reference sequence). This CDR3 contains 13 residues.